A selection of T cell receptor beta chains follows, all from one sample in a study of metastatic and nonmetastatic thyroid tumors. TCRdb reprocessed the PCR reads via MiXCR. Of over 35,000 clones listed, roughly 14% are singletons. What was sequenced was blood. These receptors all come from a female donor with papillary thyroid cancer or a benign thyroid nodule (not recorded which). Some clones in this sample may be carry-over from other donors' samples. Both conserved end residues are trimmed from each CDR3. Some rows mark clone size as missing; the rest say once, few, many or name a class of expanded clone.

clone_size,j_call,v_call,cdr3_aa
few,TRBJ1-5,TRBV28,ANSGPLSNQPQH
many,TRBJ2-5,TRBV10-3,AISAGQEETQY
many,TRBJ1-1,TRBV30,AWTGGDMNTEAF
few,TRBJ1-1,TRBV4-2,ASSPQGRGVDTEAF
few,TRBJ2-1,TRBV6-1,ASRPGTREF
many,TRBJ2-4,TRBV28,ASRTGGGKNIQY
many,TRBJ1-2,TRBV7-8,ASSPLSASSGYT
many,TRBJ2-1,TRBV2,ASSVVAGRNEQF
many,TRBJ2-1,TRBV20-1,SAPGGQGYNEQF
many,TRBJ2-7,TRBV5-1,ASSTGTPTTGQY
many,TRBJ2-1,TRBV29-1,SVGLAGLYNEQF
many,TRBJ2-2,TRBV24-1,ATSDFGTGHPGELF
few,TRBJ2-4,TRBV5-1,ASSLGIAKNIQY
few,TRBJ2-7,TRBV2,ASEDSGRIYYEQY
many,TRBJ2-1,TRBV27,ASSLGISSYNEQF
many,TRBJ2-3,TRBV9,ASTPRGRASTDTQY
-,TRBJ2-7,TRBV2,ASSPGTGSHEQY
many,TRBJ1-1,TRBV3-1,ASRRHLATEAF
many,TRBJ1-2,TRBV7-8,ASSLGTGVSGYT